This passage covers 26 T cell receptor beta chains from one sample sequenced in a study of blood T cell repertoires in COVID-19. The method was immunoSEQ multiplex PCR; TCRdb's version includes in-frame clones alone and lacks a portion of them. The sample has about 97,000 clones; around 90% are singletons. The sample consisted of peripheral blood. All receptors come from a woman in her forties or fifties with COVID-19, enrolled during active disease.

This sequence joins TRBV7-7 and TRBJ1-2; 7 bases line up with TRBD1. The ends lost 5 bases at V and 1 base at J; junction bases unmatched: 13. Germline assignment: CDR1 SSHAT and CDR2 FNYEAQ (reference sequence). This CDR3 comprises 17 residues. The CDR3 DNA follows: TGTGCCAGCAGCCCCTACCCGCAGGGGGTGATTAACTATGGCTACACCTTC. It is translated as CASSPYPQGVINYGYTF.

The chain carries TRBV11-2 and TRBJ2-7, with D unresolved. CDR3 length equals 14 residues. Germline V lookup: CDR1 SGHAT, CDR2 FQNNGV. Trimming removed 5 bases at V and 1 base at J, with 12 bases between. CDR3 region: CASSRVLTSYEQYF. The CDR3 DNA reads TGTGCCAGCAGCCGGGTCCTAACGTCCTACGAGCAGTACTTC.

J is TRBJ1-1 and V is TRBV19, with 7 bases lining up with TRBD1. V shed 6 bases, J shed 4 bases, and the junction held 5 bases outside the gene matches. Germline V gives CDR1 LNHDA, CDR2 SQIVND (reference sequence). The CDR3 length is 13 residues. The CDR3 region has the DNA TGTGCCAGTAGACTACAGGGGAGCACTGAAGCTTTCTTT. This sequence encodes CASRLQGSTEAFF.

This sequence joins TRBV30 and TRBJ2-3, with 8 nucleotides matching TRBD2. CDR3 length equals 14 residues. Trimming cost V 8 bases and J 2 bases; bases outside gene matches: 9. CDR1 is GTSNPN and CDR2 is SVGIG in the germline V gene (reference sequence). This CDR3 is CATTLAVHTDTQYF. CDR3 nucleotides: TGTGCCACAACACTAGCGGTACACACAGATACGCAGTATTTT.

This chain connects TRBV7-9 to TRBJ1-5; D is unresolved. The CDR3 has 15 amino acids. Trimming cost V 1 base and J 1 base, with 8 bases left between them. Looked up from germline, CDR1 is SEHNR and CDR2 is FQNEAQ (reference sequence). Here the CDR3 DNA reads TGTGCCAGCAGCTTAGGACAATTCAGCAATCAGCCCCAGCATTTT. It is translated as CASSLGQFSNQPQHF.

This clone was seen a single time. The rearrangement joins TRBV7-2 to TRBJ1-5; the D is unclear. Germline V gives CDR1 SGHTA, CDR2 FQGNSA. The V gene lost 2 bases and the J gene lost 1 base, with 9 bases spanning the gap. The CDR3 totals 15 residues. Here the CDR3 DNA reads TGTGCCAGCAGCTTATTTCACTCAAGCAATCAGCCCCAGCATTTT. This sequence encodes CASSLFHSSNQPQHF.

This rearrangement joins TRBV9 to TRBJ1-6; D uncertain. This CDR3 is built from 16 residues. The V gene's germline CDR1 is SGDLS and CDR2 YYNGEE. Trimming took 3 bases from V and 10 from J, leaving 20 bases between them. The CDR3 DNA reads TGTGCCAGCAGCGCGGGAGGACCGCCCGATTTCTCACCCCTCCACTTT. Translated, it gives CASSAGGPPDFSPLHF. Full variable domain (rest looked up from reference TRBV9 and TRBJ1-6): DSGVTQTPKHLITATGQRVTLRCSPRSGDLSVYWYQQSLDQGLQFLIQYYNGEERAKGNILERFSAQQFPDLHSELNLSSLELGDSALYFCASSAGGPPDFSPLHFGNGTRLTVT.

This clone was recorded only once. The chain has TRBV4-2 and TRBJ2-1; D gene unclear. Trimming removed 0 bases at V and 0 bases at J, with 6 bases between. The CDR3 is 15 residues long. Germline V lookup: CDR1 LGHNA, CDR2 YNFKEQ. The CDR3 spells CASSQDSSSYNEQFF. The CDR3 DNA is TGTGCCAGCAGCCAAGACTCCAGCTCCTACAATGAGCAGTTCTTC.

The V and J genes are TRBV11-1 and TRBJ1-5; D ambiguous. Trimming took off 5 bases at V and 5 bases at J, with 10 bases between the two ends. Germline V CDR1 and CDR2: SGHAT, FQDESV (reference sequence). The CDR3 loop spans 13 amino acids. The CDR3 protein is CASSPSVDQPQHF. As DNA, the CDR3 is TGTGCCAGCAGCCCGTCAGTTGATCAGCCCCAGCATTTT.

The J gene is TRBJ2-1, the V gene TRBV6-4, with 10 positions matching TRBD2. This CDR3 region has 15 residues. The ends lost 2 bases at V and 8 bases at J; junction bases unmatched: 6. The V gene's germline CDR1 is MRHNA and CDR2 SNTAGT. CDR3 nucleotides: TGTGCCAGCAGTGACCTCGCTAGCGGGGGTGATGAGCAGTTCTTC. Residues: CASSDLASGGDEQFF.

V is TRBV18 and J is TRBJ1-1; 9 positions match TRBD1. Trimming at V came to 0 bases and at J to 1 base, leaving 6 bases not matched to a gene. The CDR3 is 17 residues long. Germline CDR1 reads KGHSH; CDR2 reads LQKENI. The CDR3 bases are TGTGCCAGCTCACCACCGGGACAGGGTTCAGGGAACACTGAAGCTTTCTTT. Translation: CASSPPGQGSGNTEAFF.

The chain employs TRBV10-3 and TRBJ2-3; D gene uncertain. The germline V and J ends were trimmed by 4 bases and 0 bases, with 11 bases remaining between them. Germline V lookup: CDR1 ENHRY, CDR2 SYGVKD. The CDR3 loop spans 15 amino acids. The CDR3 DNA reads TGTGCCATCAGTGCTTGGTCGGAGAGCACAGATACGCAGTATTTT. Protein: CAISAWSESTDTQYF.

The genes are TRBV5-1 and TRBJ1-5; 7 bases map to TRBD1. Germline loops: CDR1 SGHRS, CDR2 YFSETQ. The CDR3 is 15 amino acids. V was pared by 5 bases and J by 0 bases, with 5 bases of the junction left unmatched. The CDR3 spells CASRIGTDSNQPQHF. Written as DNA, the CDR3 is TGCGCCAGCAGGATCGGGACAGATAGCAATCAGCCCCAGCATTTT.

Worth noting for this clone: Sequence at one end of the junction differs from germline and may be a read error. This chain joins TRBV7-9 and TRBJ2-7; TRBD1 matches at 10 bases. The CDR3 runs to 17 residues. Looked up from germline, CDR1 is SEHNR and CDR2 is FQNEAQ (reference sequence). The CDR3 loop reads CASILASSGQGKHEQYF. CDR3 nucleotides: TGTGCCAGCATCTTAGCTTCTTCGGGACAGGGGAAGCACGAGCAGTACTTC.

The CDR3 protein is CASSPQRPNEQFF. Written as DNA, the CDR3 is TGTGCCAGCTCACCACAGCGTCCCAATGAGCAGTTCTTC. The chain carries TRBV18 and TRBJ2-1; D is unclear. This CDR3 spans 13 amino acids. Trimming cost V 1 base and J 6 bases, with 7 bases left between them. Germline V gene data show CDR1 as KGHSH and CDR2 as LQKENI.

The chain combines TRBV11-2 with TRBJ1-1; D gene uncertain. Trimming took off 3 bases at V and 0 bases at J, with 8 bases between the two ends. Germline V gene lookup returns CDR1 SGHAT and CDR2 FQNNGV. The length of the CDR3 is 14 residues. The CDR3 bases are TGTGCCAGCAGCTTTAGCCAGCTGAACACTGAAGCTTTCTTT. It encodes CASSFSQLNTEAFF.

This clone appeared once. As DNA, the CDR3 is TGTGCCAGCAGCCCTAGGCCTAGGGGGAGCACCGGGGAGCTGTTTTTT. Its translation is CASSPRPRGSTGELFF. The chain combines TRBV13 with TRBJ2-2; D may be TRBD1 (6 bases). The V and J ends lost 5 bases and 4 bases respectively, with 17 bases between them. CDR1 PRHDT and CDR2 FYEKMQ come from the germline V gene (reference sequence). The CDR3 loop spans 16 amino acids. Looking up the rest from reference TRBV13 and TRBJ2-2 gives the full variable domain: AAGVIQSPRHLIKEKRETATLKCYPIPRHDTVYWYQQGPGQDPQFLISFYEKMQSDKGSIPDRFSAQQFSDYHSELNMSSLELGDSALYFCASSPRPRGSTGELFFGEGSRLTVL.

The V gene is TRBV5-1, the J gene TRBJ2-3; the match to TRBD1 covers 7 bases. The CDR3 totals 14 residues. V lost 2 bases to trimming and J lost 1 base; unmatched junction nucleotides: 1. Germline V gene sequence: CDR1 SGHRS, CDR2 YFSETQ. CDR3 nucleotides: TGCGCCAGCAGCTTCGGGACAGGCACAGATACGCAGTATTTT. The encoded protein is CASSFGTGTDTQYF.

This rearrangement joins TRBV7-8 to TRBJ2-7; possible D gene TRBD2, 6 bases. The CDR3 has 17 amino acids. The germline V gene encodes CDR1 SGHVS and CDR2 FQNEAQ. Trimming cost V 0 bases and J 2 bases, with 17 bases left between them. As DNA, the CDR3 is TGTGCCAGCAGCTTAGCCCTGTTCGGGACTGTTACCTACGAGCAGTACTTC. Its protein product is CASSLALFGTVTYEQYF.

V is TRBV7-9 and J is TRBJ2-7; 8 nucleotides align to TRBD1. After removal of 4 bases from V and 0 bases from J, the junction contained 5 bases not matched to a gene. CDR1 is SEHNR and CDR2 is FQNEAQ in the germline V gene (reference sequence). This CDR3 is built from 15 residues. The CDR3 protein is CASSSDRGDSYEQYF. Written as DNA, the CDR3 is TGTGCCAGCAGCTCCGACAGGGGTGACTCCTACGAGCAGTACTTC. The whole variable domain, filled in from reference TRBV7-9 and TRBJ2-7, reads DTGVSQNPRHKITKRGQNVTFRCDPISEHNRLYWYRQTLGQGPEFLTYFQNEAQLEKSRLLSDRFSAERPKGSFSTLEIQRTEQGDSAMYLCASSSDRGDSYEQYFGPGTRLTVT.

This clone was seen only once. The CDR3 coding sequence is TGTGCCAGTAGCACTAGCGGGGGCCGGAACATTCAGTACTTC. It encodes CASSTSGGRNIQYF. The chain combines TRBV19 with TRBJ2-4; 11 bases map to TRBD2. This CDR3 is built from 14 residues. Looked up from germline, CDR1 is LNHDA and CDR2 is SQIVND (reference sequence). After removal of 6 bases from V and 7 bases from J, the junction contained 5 bases not matched to a gene.

The chain employs TRBV5-1 and TRBJ1-1; no firm D call. Trimming took 0 bases from V and 2 from J, leaving 11 bases between them. The CDR3 consists of 15 residues. In germline, CDR1 is SGHRS, CDR2 YFSETQ. The CDR3 nucleotides are TGCGCCAGCAGCTTGGTGTTAGGGAGTAACACTGAAGCTTTCTTT. Residues: CASSLVLGSNTEAFF.

The chain carries TRBV3-1 (or the pseudogene TRBV3-2) and TRBJ2-1, with 11 nucleotides matching TRBD2. Germline values: CDR1 LGHDT, CDR2 YNNKEL (reference sequence). The CDR3 covers 13 residues. V trimming: 8 bases; J trimming: 8 bases; junction bases outside the gene matches: 5. CDR3 sequence (DNA): TGTGCCAGCGGTAGCGGGGGGGCCGATGAGCAGTTCTTC. The encoded protein is CASGSGGADEQFF.

The CDR3 protein is CASSHRGGSGGYTF. In DNA, the CDR3 is TGCGCCAGCAGCCACAGAGGGGGTTCGGGTGGCTACACCTTC. The genes are TRBV4-1 and TRBJ1-2; TRBD1 is a possible D gene (6 bases). The germline CDR1 and CDR2 sequences are MGHRA and YSYEKL. CDR3 length: 14 amino acids. Trimming took 3 bases from V and 7 from J, leaving 15 bases between them.

The rearrangement links TRBV2 to TRBJ2-7; 7 positions agree with TRBD1. CDR3 length: 18 amino acids. V was pared by 6 bases and J by 0 bases, with 17 bases of the junction left unmatched. In germline, CDR1 is SNHLY, CDR2 FYNNEI. The CDR3 DNA reads TGTGCCAGCAGGGGGGTACCCCGACAGGGAGAAAGCTCCTACGAGCAGTACTTC. It specifies CASRGVPRQGESSYEQYF.

The chain joins TRBV30 to TRBJ2-6; a possible D gene is TRBD1 (5 bases). This CDR3 comprises 14 residues. The V end was cut by 4 bases, the J end by 2 bases, with 9 bases between. Germline loops: CDR1 GTSNPN, CDR2 SVGIG (reference sequence). The CDR3 protein is CAWTTGTGANVLTF. The DNA for the CDR3 is TGTGCCTGGACAACAGGCACTGGGGCCAACGTCCTGACTTTC.